This T cell receptor (beta chain) was profiled in a study of beta chain features in type 1 diabetes. Since all of the isolated RNA was reverse transcribed, expressed TCRB transcripts were what got sequenced. The assay was immunoSEQ multiplex PCR, and TCRdb's table has in-frame clones only and misses some. The table lists 250,000 to 300,000 clones, around 7.3% of them singletons. CDR1 and CDR2 (germline): SGHDN, FVKESK. This CDR3 comprises 18 residues. The germline V and J ends were trimmed by 7 bases and 0 bases, with 19 bases remaining between them. The rearrangement joins TRBV14 to TRBJ2-6; D remains unclear. The TCR originated in a woman younger than 35 in good health. Sequencing was done on a sample of central memory CD4+ T cells from blood. CDR3 nucleotides: TGTGCCAGCACCCCTCAGTCAAGATCCGACTCTGGGGCCAACGTCCTGACTTTC. It yields the protein CASTPQSRSDSGANVLTF.